Presented here are 9 T cell receptor beta chains from one specimen sequenced in a study of a mutant IDH1 vaccine in newly diagnosed glioma. Antigens for these TCRs are unknown. Time point reported: week 35, safety follow-up. Doses comprised 300 ug of mutant IDH1 20-mer peptide each, plus topical imiquimod. Measured with immunoSEQ multiplex PCR; TCRdb has only the in-frame clones, and not every one. The table has 26,000 or so clones, less than 90% seen once; the top ten hold about 31%. This sample comprised PBMCs, obtained from a glioma patient whose treatment included an IDH1 peptide vaccine. The receptor source for this set is a man aged 25-45 years with glioma.

The genes are TRBV2 and TRBJ1-2; D is perhaps TRBD1 (5 bases). The germline CDR1 and CDR2 sequences are SNHLY and FYNNEI. V was pared by 0 bases and J by 4 bases, with 6 bases between. This CDR3 region has 13 residues. The CDR3 loop reads CASSEAGAYGYTF. For the CDR3, the DNA is TGTGCCAGCAGTGAAGCTGGGGCCTATGGCTACACCTTC. Filled out from reference TRBV2 and TRBJ1-2, the complete variable domain reads EPEVTQTPSHQVTQMGQEVILRCVPISNHLYFYWYRQILGQKVEFLVSFYNNEISEKSEIFDDQFSVERPDGSNFTLKIRSTKLEDSAMYFCASSEAGAYGYTFGSGTRLTVV.

The chain joins TRBV13 to TRBJ1-1; TRBD1 aligns across 7 bases. The CDR3 sequence is 16 residues long. Germline assignment: CDR1 PRHDT and CDR2 FYEKMQ (reference sequence). J gave up 3 bases and V 3 bases, and 10 bases lay outside the gene matches. The CDR3 protein is CASSLRGGGGYTEAFF. CDR3 in DNA: TGTGCCAGCAGCTTGCGAGGGGGCGGGGGGTACACTGAAGCTTTCTTT.

The chain is built from TRBV2 and TRBJ2-3; D tentatively reads TRBD1 or TRBD2 (5 bases each). V lost 4 bases and J lost 2, with 19 bases in between. This CDR3 has 17 residues. The germline V gene encodes CDR1 SNHLY and CDR2 FYNNEI. As DNA, the CDR3 is TGTGCCAGCAGTGTGGAGGACATCCCCTCGATCACAGATACGCAGTATTTT. It encodes CASSVEDIPSITDTQYF.

The chain couples TRBV7-9 to TRBJ2-7, with D perhaps TRBD1 (5 bases). Trimming left V 1 base short and J 5 bases short, with 15 bases between. Germline V lookup: CDR1 SEHNR, CDR2 FQNEAQ (reference sequence). The CDR3 consists of 15 residues. The CDR3 sequence is CASSLVAGSRNEQYF. CDR3 coding DNA: TGTGCCAGCAGCTTAGTAGCAGGGTCCCGGAACGAGCAGTACTTC.

The genes are TRBV7-9 and TRBJ2-2, with D possibly being TRBD1 (6 bases). Germline CDR1 SEHNR, CDR2 FQNEAQ (reference sequence). The CDR3 sequence is 19 residues long. The V and J ends lost 5 bases and 6 bases respectively, with 28 bases between them. The CDR3 region is CASSPMAGNSRGSAGELFF. CDR3 nucleotides: TGTGCCAGCAGCCCCATGGCCGGGAACTCCAGGGGAAGTGCCGGGGAGCTGTTTTTT.

This clone was detected only a few times. This chain connects TRBV5-1 to TRBJ2-7; TRBD1 agrees at 10 bases. V lost 4 bases and J lost 5; bases outside the gene matches: 9. CDR1 and CDR2 (germline): SGHRS, YFSETQ. This CDR3 region has 15 residues. CDR3 sequence (DNA): TGCGCCAGCAGCACGGGAGGACAGGGGGACCACGAGCAGTACTTC. Residues: CASSTGGQGDHEQYF.

The genes are TRBV7-6 and TRBJ2-7, with no clear D. Germline CDR1 and CDR2: SGHVS and FNYEAQ. This CDR3 region has 14 residues. V was trimmed by 5 bases and J by 6 bases, leaving 17 bases between them. The CDR3 loop is CASSANGRSGEQYF. The CDR3 DNA sequence: TGTGCCAGCAGCGCCAACGGACGTTCGGGCGAGCAGTACTTC.

The chain uses TRBV6-5 and TRBJ1-2; D is unresolved. Trimming cost V 5 bases and J 2 bases, with 12 bases left between them. In germline, CDR1 is MNHEY, CDR2 SVGAGI. The CDR3 is 14 amino acids. The DNA of the CDR3 is TGTGCCAGCAGTGGAAGGGTTGGCAACTATGGCTACACCTTC. Amino acid sequence: CASSGRVGNYGYTF.

The CDR3 DNA follows: TGCGCCAGCAGCCCTACGGGGGGAGGGAACACTGAAGCTTTCTTT. Protein sequence: CASSPTGGGNTEAFF. V gene TRBV5-1 combines with J gene TRBJ1-1; TRBD1 is a possible D gene (5 bases). From germline, CDR1 is SGHRS and CDR2 YFSETQ. V dropped 4 bases and J dropped 1 base, with 14 bases sitting between them. The CDR3 runs to 15 residues.